The present T cell receptor (beta chain) was sequenced within a study of cytomegalovirus exposure and HLA in healthy donors. Amplification used 60 Vbeta primers and 13 Jbeta primers. The method was immunoSEQ multiplex PCR; TCRdb's version includes in-frame clones alone and lacks a portion of them. In all, the sample yields approximately 150,000 clones. CDR1 and CDR2 from the germline V gene are MNHNS and SASEGT. The CDR3 is 14 amino acids. Trimming removed 7 bases from V and 2 bases from J; junction bases left unmatched: 6. The chain employs TRBV6-1 and TRBJ2-7; 9 positions match TRBD1. This TCR derives from a male donor in good health and CMV-seronegative. The sample consisted of PBMCs. For the CDR3, the DNA is TGTGCCAGCATGAGGGGACAGGGCGCCTACGAGCAGTACTTC. Translating it yields CASMRGQGAYEQYF.